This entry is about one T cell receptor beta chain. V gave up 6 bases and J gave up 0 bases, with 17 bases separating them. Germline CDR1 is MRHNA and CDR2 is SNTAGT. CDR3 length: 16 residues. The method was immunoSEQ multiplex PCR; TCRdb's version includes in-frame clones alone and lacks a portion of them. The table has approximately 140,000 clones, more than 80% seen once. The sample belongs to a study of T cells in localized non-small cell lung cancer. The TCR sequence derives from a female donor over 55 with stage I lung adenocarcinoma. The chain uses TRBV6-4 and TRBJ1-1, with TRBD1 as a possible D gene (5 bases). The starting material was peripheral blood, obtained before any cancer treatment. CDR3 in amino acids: CASSRDYRGMNTEAFF. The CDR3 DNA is TGTGCCAGCAGCCGGGACTACCGGGGAATGAACACTGAAGCTTTCTTT.